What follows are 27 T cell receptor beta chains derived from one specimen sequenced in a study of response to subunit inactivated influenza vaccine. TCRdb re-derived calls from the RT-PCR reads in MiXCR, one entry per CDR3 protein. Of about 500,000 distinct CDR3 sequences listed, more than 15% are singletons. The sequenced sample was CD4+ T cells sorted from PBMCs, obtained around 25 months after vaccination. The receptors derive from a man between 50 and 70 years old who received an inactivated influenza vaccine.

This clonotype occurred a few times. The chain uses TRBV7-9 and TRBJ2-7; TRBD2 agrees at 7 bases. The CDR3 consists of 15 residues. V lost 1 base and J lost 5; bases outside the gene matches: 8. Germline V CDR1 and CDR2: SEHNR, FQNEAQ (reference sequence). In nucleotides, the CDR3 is TGTGCCAGCAGCTTAGATGCAGGGAGGGAGAACGAGCAGTACTTC. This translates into CASSLDAGRENEQYF.

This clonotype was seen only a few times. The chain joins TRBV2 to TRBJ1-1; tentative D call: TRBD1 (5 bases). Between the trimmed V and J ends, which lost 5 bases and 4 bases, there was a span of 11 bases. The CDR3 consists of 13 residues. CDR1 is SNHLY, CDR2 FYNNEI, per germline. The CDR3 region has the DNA TGTGCCAGCAGTCTGGACACACTCACTGAAGCTTTCTTT. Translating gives CASSLDTLTEAFF.

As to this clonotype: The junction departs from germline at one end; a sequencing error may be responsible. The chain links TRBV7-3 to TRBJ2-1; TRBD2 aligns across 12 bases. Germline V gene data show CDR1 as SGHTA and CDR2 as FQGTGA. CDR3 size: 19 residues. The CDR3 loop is CAGSLIPASGRASYNEQFF. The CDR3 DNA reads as TGTGCCGGCAGCTTAATTCCGGCTAGCGGGAGGGCATCCTACAATGAGCAGTTCTTC. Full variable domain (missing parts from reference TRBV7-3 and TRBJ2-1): GAGVSQTPSNKVTEKGKYVELRCDPISGHTALYWYRQSLGQGPEFLIYFQGTGAADDSGLPNDRFFAVRPEGSVSTLKIQRTERGDSAVYLCAGSLIPASGRASYNEQFFGPGTRLTVL.

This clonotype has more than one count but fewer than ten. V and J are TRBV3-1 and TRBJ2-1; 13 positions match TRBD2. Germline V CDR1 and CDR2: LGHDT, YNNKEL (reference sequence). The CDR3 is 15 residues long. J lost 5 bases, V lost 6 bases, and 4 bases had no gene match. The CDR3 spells CASRRTSGRNNEQFF. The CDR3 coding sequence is TGTGCCAGCAGAAGGACTAGCGGGAGAAACAATGAGCAGTTCTTC.

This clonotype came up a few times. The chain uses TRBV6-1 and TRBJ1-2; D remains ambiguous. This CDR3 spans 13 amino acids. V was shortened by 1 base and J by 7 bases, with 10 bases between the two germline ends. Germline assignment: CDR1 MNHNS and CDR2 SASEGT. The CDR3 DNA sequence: TGTGCCAGCAGTGAAGTCTTGGGATCTGGCTACACCTTC. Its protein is CASSEVLGSGYTF.

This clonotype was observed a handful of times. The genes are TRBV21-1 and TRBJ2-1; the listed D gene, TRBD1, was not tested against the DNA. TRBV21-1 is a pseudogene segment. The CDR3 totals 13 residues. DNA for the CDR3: TGTGCCAGCAAACAGGGAAACGGCAATGAGCAGTTCTTC. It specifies CASKQGNGNEQFF.

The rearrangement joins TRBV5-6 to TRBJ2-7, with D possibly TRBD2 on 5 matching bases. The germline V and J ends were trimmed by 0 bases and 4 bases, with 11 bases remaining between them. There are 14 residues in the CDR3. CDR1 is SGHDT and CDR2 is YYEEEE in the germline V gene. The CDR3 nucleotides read TGTGCCAGCAGCTTGGGACTATCAGAATACGAGCAGTACTTC. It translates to CASSLGLSEYEQYF.

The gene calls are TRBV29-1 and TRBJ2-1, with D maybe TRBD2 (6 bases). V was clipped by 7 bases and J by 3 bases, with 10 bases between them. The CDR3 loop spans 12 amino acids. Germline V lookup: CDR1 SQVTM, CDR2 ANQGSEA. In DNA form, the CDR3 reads TGCAGCGGAGGGACTGACTACAATGAGCAGTTCTTC. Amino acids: CSGGTDYNEQFF.

The CDR3 sequence: CSARNSGRGNNIQYF. As DNA, the CDR3 is TGCAGTGCTAGAAATAGCGGGAGAGGCAATAACATTCAGTACTTC. The chain uses TRBV20-1 and TRBJ2-4; 9 nucleotides agree with TRBD2. Germline V gene sequence: CDR1 DFQATT, CDR2 SNEGSKA (reference sequence). The CDR3 totals 15 residues. V shed 2 bases, J shed 7 bases, and the junction held 9 bases outside the gene matches.

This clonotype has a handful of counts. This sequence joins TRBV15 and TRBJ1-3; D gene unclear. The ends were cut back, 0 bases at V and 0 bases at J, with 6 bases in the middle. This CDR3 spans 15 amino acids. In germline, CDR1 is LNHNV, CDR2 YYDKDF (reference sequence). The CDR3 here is CATSRDAHSGNTIYF. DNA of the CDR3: TGTGCCACCAGCAGAGATGCCCACTCTGGAAACACCATATATTTT.

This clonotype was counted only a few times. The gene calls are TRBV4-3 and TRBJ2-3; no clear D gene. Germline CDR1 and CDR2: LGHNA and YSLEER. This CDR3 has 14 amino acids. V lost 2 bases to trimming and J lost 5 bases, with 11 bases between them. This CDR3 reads CASSQSSARDTQYF. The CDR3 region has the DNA TGCGCCAGCAGCCAATCCTCCGCTAGAGATACGCAGTATTTT.

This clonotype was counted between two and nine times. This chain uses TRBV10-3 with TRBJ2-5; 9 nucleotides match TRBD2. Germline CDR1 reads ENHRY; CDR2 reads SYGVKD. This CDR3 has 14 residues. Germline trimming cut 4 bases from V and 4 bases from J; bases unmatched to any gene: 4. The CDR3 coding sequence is TGTGCCATCAGTGTCGGGACTAGCCTAGAGACCCAGTACTTC. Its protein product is CAISVGTSLETQYF.

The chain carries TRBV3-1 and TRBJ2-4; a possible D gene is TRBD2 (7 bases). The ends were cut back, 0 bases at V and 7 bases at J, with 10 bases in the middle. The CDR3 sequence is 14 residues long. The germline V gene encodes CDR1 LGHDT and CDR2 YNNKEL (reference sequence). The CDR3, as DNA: TGTGCCAGCAGCCAAGACGGGGGGCGTAACATTCAGTACTTC. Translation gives CASSQDGGRNIQYF.

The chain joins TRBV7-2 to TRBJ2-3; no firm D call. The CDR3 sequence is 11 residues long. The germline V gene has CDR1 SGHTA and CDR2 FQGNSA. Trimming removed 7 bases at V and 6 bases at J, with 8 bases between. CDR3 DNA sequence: TGTGCCAGCAACCTGGGGGATACGCAGTATTTT. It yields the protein CASNLGDTQYF.

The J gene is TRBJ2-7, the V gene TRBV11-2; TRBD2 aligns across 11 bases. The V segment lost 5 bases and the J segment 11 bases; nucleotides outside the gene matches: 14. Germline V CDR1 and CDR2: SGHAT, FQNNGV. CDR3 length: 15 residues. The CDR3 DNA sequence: TGTGCCAGCAGCAATAGCGTGGCTAGCGGGGGGAGGGAGTACTTC. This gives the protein CASSNSVASGGREYF.

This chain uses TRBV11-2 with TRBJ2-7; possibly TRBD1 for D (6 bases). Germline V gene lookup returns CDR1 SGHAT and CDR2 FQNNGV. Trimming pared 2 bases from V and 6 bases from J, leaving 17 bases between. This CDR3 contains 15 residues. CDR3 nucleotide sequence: TGTGCCAGCAGCTTAATCCAGGGGAAAGTGTTCGAGCAGTACTTC. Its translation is CASSLIQGKVFEQYF.

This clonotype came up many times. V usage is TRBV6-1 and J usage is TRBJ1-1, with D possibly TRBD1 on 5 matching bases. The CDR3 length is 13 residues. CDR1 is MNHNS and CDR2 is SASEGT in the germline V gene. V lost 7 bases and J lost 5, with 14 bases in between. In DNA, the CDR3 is TGTGCCAGCAAGCCGGGACCCTCAACTGAAGCTTTCTTT. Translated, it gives CASKPGPSTEAFF.

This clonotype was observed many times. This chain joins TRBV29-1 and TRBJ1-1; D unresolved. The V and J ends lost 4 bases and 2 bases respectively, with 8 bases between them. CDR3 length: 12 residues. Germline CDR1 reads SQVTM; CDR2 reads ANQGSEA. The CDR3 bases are TGCAGCGTTGCCGATCGAAACACTGAAGCTTTCTTT. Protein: CSVADRNTEAFF.

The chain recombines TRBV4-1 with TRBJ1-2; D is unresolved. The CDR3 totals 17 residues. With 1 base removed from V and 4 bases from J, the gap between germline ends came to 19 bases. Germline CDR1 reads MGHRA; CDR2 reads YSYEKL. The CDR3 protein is CASSQVIGQSGSYGYTF. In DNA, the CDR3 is TGCGCCAGCAGCCAAGTTATCGGGCAGTCAGGTTCCTATGGCTACACCTTC.

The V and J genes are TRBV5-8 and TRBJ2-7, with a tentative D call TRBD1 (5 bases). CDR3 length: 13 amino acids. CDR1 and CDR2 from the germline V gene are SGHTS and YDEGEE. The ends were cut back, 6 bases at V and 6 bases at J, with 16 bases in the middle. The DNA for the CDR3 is TGTGCCAGCACCCGAAGACAGCCAACCGAGCAGTACTTC. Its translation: CASTRRQPTEQYF.

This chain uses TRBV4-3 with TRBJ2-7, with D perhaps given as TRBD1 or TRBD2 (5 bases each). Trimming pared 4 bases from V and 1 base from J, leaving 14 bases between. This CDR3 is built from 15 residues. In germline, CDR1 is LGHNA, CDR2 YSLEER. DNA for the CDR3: TGCGCCAGCAGCCCGCACCAGGGAGAATCCTACGAGCAGTACTTC. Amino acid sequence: CASSPHQGESYEQYF.

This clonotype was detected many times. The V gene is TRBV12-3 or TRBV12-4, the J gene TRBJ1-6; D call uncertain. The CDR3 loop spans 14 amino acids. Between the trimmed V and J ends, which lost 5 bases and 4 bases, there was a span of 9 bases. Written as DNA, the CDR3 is TGTGCCAGCAGTCCAAATCAATATAATTCACCCCTCCACTTT. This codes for CASSPNQYNSPLHF.

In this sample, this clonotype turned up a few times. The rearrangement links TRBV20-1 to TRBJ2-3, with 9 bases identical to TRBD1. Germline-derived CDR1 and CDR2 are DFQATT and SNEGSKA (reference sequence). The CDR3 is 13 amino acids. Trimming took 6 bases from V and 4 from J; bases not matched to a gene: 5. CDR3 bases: TGCAGTGCCCACAGGGGGCTGTCAGATACGCAGTATTTT. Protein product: CSAHRGLSDTQYF.

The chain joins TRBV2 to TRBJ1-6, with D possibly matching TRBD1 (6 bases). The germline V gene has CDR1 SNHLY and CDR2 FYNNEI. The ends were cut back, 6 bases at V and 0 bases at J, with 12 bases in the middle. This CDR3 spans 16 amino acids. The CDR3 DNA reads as TGTGCCAGCAGCGCTCAGGGGATCTCCTATAATTCACCCCTCCACTTT. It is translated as CASSAQGISYNSPLHF.

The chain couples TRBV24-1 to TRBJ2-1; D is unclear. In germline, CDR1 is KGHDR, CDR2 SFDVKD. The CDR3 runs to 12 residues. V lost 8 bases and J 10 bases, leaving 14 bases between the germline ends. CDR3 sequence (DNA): TGTGCCACCAAAGATTCCCAGTCCGAGCAGTTCTTC. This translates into CATKDSQSEQFF.

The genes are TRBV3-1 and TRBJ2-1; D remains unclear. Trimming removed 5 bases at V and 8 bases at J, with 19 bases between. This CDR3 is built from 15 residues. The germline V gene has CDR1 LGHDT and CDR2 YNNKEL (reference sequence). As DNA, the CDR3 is TGTGCCAGCAGCGCCTATAGGGCGGACGTCGATGAGCAGTTCTTC. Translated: CASSAYRADVDEQFF.

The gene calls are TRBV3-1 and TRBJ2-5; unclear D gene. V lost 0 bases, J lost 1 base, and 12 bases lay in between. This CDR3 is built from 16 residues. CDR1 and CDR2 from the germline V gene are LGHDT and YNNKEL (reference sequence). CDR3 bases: TGTGCCAGCAGCCAAGACCCGATGGAGTTCCAAGAGACCCAGTACTTC. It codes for CASSQDPMEFQETQYF.